This T cell receptor (beta chain) was retrieved from a study of cytomegalovirus exposure and HLA in healthy donors. V lost 6 bases and J lost 5, with 17 bases in between. The length of the CDR3 is 15 residues. CDR1 and CDR2 from the germline V gene are SEHNR and FQNEAQ (reference sequence). As to this clone: The antigen is undetermined.

The data were produced by immunoSEQ multiplex PCR, yet TCRdb's version contains in-frame clones alone and is incomplete. There are around 250,000 clones in the sample; around 90% occur only once, and about 0.36% lies in the top ten. Whole-study results and caveats: Many donors shared some public TCRs, even though most TCR sequences were rare. According to a later analysis, TCR clusters from the first cohort tended to co-occur in the 110 or so validation repertoires. Cytomegalovirus-associated status was assigned to 164 TCR beta chains.

The chain couples TRBV7-9 to TRBJ2-1; TRBD1 is a possible D gene (6 bases). The clonotype originates from a woman aged 18-29 years in good health and CMV-seronegative. The source material was PBMCs. DNA for the CDR3: TGTGCCAGCAGACATACGGGACAAGCGAACAATGAGCAGTTCTTC. It codes for CASRHTGQANNEQFF.